This T cell receptor beta chain is from a study of blood T cells in healthy people across ages. In regard to this clonotype: Its cognate antigen is unknown.

Then a second PCR, running about 7 to 11 cycles, was carried out with a sample-barcoded 5' primer and a J-beta primer mix. TCRdb itself ran the 5' RACE reads through MiXCR, one entry per CDR3 protein. This table has a few hundred thousand distinct CDR3 sequences, roughly half appearing once. General study findings and limits: Measured against age, TCR beta diversity per million T cells decreased in a roughly linear manner. More naive CD4+ cells and higher diversity marked long-lived donors relative to aged donors.

Trimming took 8 bases from V and 3 from J, leaving 14 bases between them. Germline CDR1 MDHEN, CDR2 SYDVKM. The CDR3 spans 13 residues. Caucasian individuals from Russia who were healthy and aged roughly 6 to 95 acted as donors. The V gene is TRBV28, the J gene TRBJ2-7, with D tentatively TRBD1 or TRBD2 (6 bases each). Sequenced input: blood. This sequence originates from a man between 60 and 70 years old in good health. The CDR3 sequence is CASRGGTIYEQYF. CDR3 in DNA: TGTGCCAGCCGAGGCGGGACAATCTACGAGCAGTACTTC.